The sequence of this TCR beta chain was determined in a study of CD8 T cells in ankylosing spondylitis. Per the germline V gene, CDR1 is MGHRA and CDR2 is YSYEKL. The CDR3 has 13 amino acids. V gave up 4 bases and J gave up 8 bases, with 12 bases separating them. The table lists this clonotype with many counts. TCRdb independently ran MiXCR on the 5' RACE reads; one entry per CDR3 protein. This sample has 150,000 to 250,000 distinct CDR3 sequences; around 13% occur once, and the top ten carry about 17%. The chain combines TRBV4-1 with TRBJ2-1; perhaps TRBD1 as D (5 bases). Sample: blood, either unsorted or a sorted T cell fraction (not recorded which). This TCR came from a male donor with ankylosing spondylitis or in good health (not recorded which). The CDR3 is CASSPAQGYEQFF. The CDR3 nucleotides read TGCGCCAGCAGCCCGGCCCAGGGTTATGAGCAGTTCTTC.